This is a list of T cell receptor beta chains from one sample in a study of cytomegalovirus exposure and HLA in healthy donors. Profiling relied on immunoSEQ multiplex PCR, and the TCRdb table lists in-frame clones only, not all of them. The sample records about 170,000 clones, around 80% being singletons. The sequencing input was PBMCs. The source is a female donor in good health and CMV-seronegative. Each CDR3 is given with its conserved first and last residue. The D gene is left open where the match is weak. Clone size is not always given. Where it is, it says once, few, many or a class for expanded clones.

J gene | D gene | V gene | clone size | CDR3 protein | CDR3 DNA
TRBJ2-7 | TRBD2 | TRBV7-2 | . | CASSILAGESYEQYF | TGTGCCAGCAGCATTCTAGCGGGAGAATCCTACGAGCAGTACTTC
TRBJ1-6 | TRBD1 | TRBV5-6 | . | CASSFRTGTNSPLHF | TGTGCCAGCAGCTTCCGGACAGGGACAAATTCACCCCTCCACTTT
TRBJ2-5 | TRBD1 | TRBV29-1 | . | CSVGWGQGETQYF | TGCAGCGTTGGTTGGGGACAGGGAGAGACCCAGTACTTC
TRBJ2-5 | . | TRBV5-1 | . | CASSLVGIQETQYF | TGCGCCAGCAGCTTGGTCGGGATCCAAGAGACCCAGTACTTC
TRBJ2-2 | . | TRBV11-3 | . | CASSRTAGFTGELFF | TGTGCCAGCAGCAGAACCGCGGGGTTCACCGGGGAGCTGTTTTTT
TRBJ2-7 | TRBD2 | TRBV30 | . | CARAGANEQYF | TGTGCACGAGCGGGAGCGAACGAGCAGTACTTC
TRBJ2-4 | . | TRBV15 | . | CATSKSDILAKNIQYF | TGTGCCACCAGCAAATCGGACATTTTAGCCAAAAACATTCAGTACTTC
TRBJ2-3 | TRBD2 | TRBV11-1 | . | CASSLVSGGGTDTQYF | TGTGCCAGCAGCTTAGTCTCGGGAGGGGGCACAGATACGCAGTATTTT
TRBJ1-2 | . | TRBV9 | . | CASSVNDYGYTF | TGTGCCAGCAGCGTTAATGACTATGGCTACACCTTC
TRBJ2-7 | TRBD2 | TRBV4-3 | . | CASSVGLAGEYEQYF | TGCGCCAGCAGCGTGGGTCTAGCGGGAGAGTACGAGCAGTACTTC
TRBJ2-3 | . | TRBV29-1 | few | CSVYHSLSTDTQYF | TGCAGCGTTTATCACTCCCTGAGCACAGATACGCAGTATTTT
TRBJ2-7 | TRBD2 | TRBV7-9 | . | CASSGLAGGPSDEQYF | TGTGCCAGCAGCGGACTTGCGGGGGGGCCGTCCGACGAGCAGTACTTC
TRBJ2-5 | TRBD2 | TRBV18 | . | CASSLGSGNVQETQYF | TGTGCCAGCTCATTGGGTAGCGGGAACGTCCAAGAGACCCAGTACTTC
TRBJ2-7 | TRBD1 | TRBV19 | . | CATREGQGEVCEQYF | TGTGCCACTCGTGAGGGACAGGGGGAGGTGTGCGAGCAGTACTTC
TRBJ1-4 | . | TRBV7-2 | few | CASSLQGSTTNEKLFF | TGTGCCAGCAGCTTACAGGGATCAACAACTAATGAAAAACTGTTTTTT
TRBJ2-2 | . | TRBV19 | few | CASRTRSTGELFF | TGTGCCAGTAGGACTCGATCGACCGGGGAGCTGTTTTTT
TRBJ1-1 | . | TRBV27 | once | CASSFINRVPEAFF | TGTGCCAGCAGTTTCATCAACAGGGTGCCTGAAGCTTTCTTT
TRBJ2-3 | . | TRBV11-2 | . | CASSYPGKRGEWYF | TGTGCCAGCAGCTACCCAGGGAAAAGAGGCGAATGGTATTTT
TRBJ2-3 | . | TRBV5-6 | . | CASTSQGTDTQYF | TGTGCCAGCACCTCCCAGGGGACAGATACGCAGTATTTT
TRBJ1-2 | . | TRBV23-1 | . | CASSQSDRAGGYTF | TGCGCCAGCAGTCAATCCGACCGAGCGGGGGGCTACACCTTC
TRBJ2-7 | TRBD2 | TRBV2 | . | CASGRAGGGIYEQYF | TGTGCCAGCGGGAGGGCCGGGGGGGGGATTTACGAGCAGTACTTC
TRBJ1-2 | . | TRBV27 | once | CASSFSWGGGYTF | TGTGCCAGCAGTTTTTCGTGGGGAGGTGGCTACACCTTC
TRBJ1-1 | . | TRBV18 | few | CASSPVSGRGGTEAFF | TGTGCCAGCTCACCAGTGTCGGGGCGAGGGGGCACTGAAGCTTTCTTT
TRBJ1-1 | . | TRBV7-3 | . | CASSLIGGDAFF | TGTGCCAGCAGCTTAATAGGCGGAGATGCTTTCTTT
TRBJ2-3 | . | TRBV4-2 | . | CASSQASSGALGGLDTQYF | TGTGCCAGCAGCCAAGCATCGAGTGGCGCCCTAGGAGGGTTAGATACGCAGTATTTT
TRBJ2-7 | . | TRBV7-9 | . | CASSLDLMLLPEQYF | TGTGCCAGCAGCTTGGACTTGATGCTCCTCCCCGAGCAGTACTTC
TRBJ2-2 | TRBD2 | TRBV2 | . | CASSGGLAGNTGELFF | TGTGCCAGCAGCGGGGGACTAGCGGGGAACACCGGGGAGCTGTTTTTT
TRBJ1-6 | . | TRBV5-6 | . | CASSLGQRNSPLHF | TGTGCCAGCAGCTTGGGACAGAGAAATTCACCCCTCCACTTT
TRBJ2-3 | . | TRBV7-2 | . | CASSFYTDTQYF | TGTGCCAGCAGCTTTTACACAGATACGCAGTATTTT
TRBJ1-1 | TRBD1 | TRBV2 | few | CASSGRTGVGTEAFF | TGTGCCAGCAGTGGAAGGACAGGGGTTGGCACTGAAGCTTTCTTT
TRBJ1-2 | . | TRBV20-1 | . | CSAGGGYTF | TGCAGTGCTGGCGGGGGCTACACCTTC
TRBJ2-1 | TRBD2 | TRBV9 | . | CASSVGSGGAPHEQFF | TGTGCCAGCAGCGTAGGGAGCGGGGGGGCCCCCCATGAGCAGTTCTTC
TRBJ1-5 | TRBD1 | TRBV19 | . | CARGQGPKGNQPQHF | TGTGCCAGGGGACAGGGGCCCAAGGGCAATCAGCCCCAGCATTTT
TRBJ1-2 | TRBD1 | TRBV7-3 | . | CASSLTQGVFYGYTF | TGTGCCAGCAGCTTAACCCAGGGGGTTTTCTATGGCTACACCTTC
TRBJ2-5 | TRBD1 | TRBV7-3 | . | CASSLGQGPETQYF | TGTGCCAGCAGCTTGGGACAGGGTCCGGAGACCCAGTACTTC
TRBJ2-7 | TRBD1 | TRBV7-6 | . | CASSNTKAPGQSKGEQYF | TGTGCCAGCAGCAATACTAAAGCCCCGGGACAGAGTAAGGGCGAGCAGTACTTC
TRBJ1-1 | . | TRBV5-4 | few | CASSVTGIAEAFF | TGTGCCAGCAGCGTTACAGGGATCGCTGAAGCTTTCTTT
TRBJ2-7 | TRBD1 | TRBV28 | . | CASSLSAGGVYEQYF | TGTGCCAGCAGTTTATCCGCAGGGGGCGTTTACGAGCAGTACTTC
TRBJ1-2 | . | TRBV9 | . | CASSVATGQGNYGYTF | TGTGCCAGCAGCGTAGCTACGGGTCAGGGGAACTATGGCTACACCTTC
TRBJ2-7 | TRBD2 | TRBV7-3 | few | CASSLGEGYEQYF | TGTGCCAGCAGTTTAGGGGAGGGTTACGAGCAGTACTTC